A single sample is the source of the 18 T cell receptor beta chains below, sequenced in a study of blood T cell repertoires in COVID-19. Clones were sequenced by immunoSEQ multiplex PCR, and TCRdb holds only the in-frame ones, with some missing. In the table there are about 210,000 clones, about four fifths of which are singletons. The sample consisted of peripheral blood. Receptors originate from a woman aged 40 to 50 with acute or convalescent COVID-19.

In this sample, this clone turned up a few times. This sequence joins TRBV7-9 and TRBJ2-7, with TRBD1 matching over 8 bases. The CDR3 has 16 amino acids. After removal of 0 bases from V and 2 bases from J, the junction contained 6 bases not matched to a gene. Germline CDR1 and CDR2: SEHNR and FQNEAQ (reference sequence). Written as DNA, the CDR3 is TGTGCCAGCAGCTTAGCGCGGGACAGGTGTACCTACGAGCAGTACTTC. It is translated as CASSLARDRCTYEQYF.

CDR3 coding DNA: TGTGCCAGCAGCCAAGAGAGGATATCGTGGGAAAAACTGTTTTTT. As protein: CASSQERISWEKLFF. This chain connects TRBV4-2 to TRBJ1-4, with D hard to call. Germline CDR1 and CDR2: LGHNA and YNFKEQ. CDR3 length equals 15 residues. V was cut by 0 bases and J by 8 bases, with 13 bases left in between.

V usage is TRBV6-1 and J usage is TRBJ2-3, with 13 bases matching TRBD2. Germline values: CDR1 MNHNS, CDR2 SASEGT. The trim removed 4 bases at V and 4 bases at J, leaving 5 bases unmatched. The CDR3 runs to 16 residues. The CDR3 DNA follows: TGTGCCAGCAGTGTTACTAGCGGGGGGGCCTCAGATACGCAGTATTTT. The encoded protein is CASSVTSGGASDTQYF.

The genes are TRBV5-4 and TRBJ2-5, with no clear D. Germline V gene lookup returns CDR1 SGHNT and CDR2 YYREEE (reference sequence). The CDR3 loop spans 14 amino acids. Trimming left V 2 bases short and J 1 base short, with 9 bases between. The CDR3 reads CASSFRSVQETQYF. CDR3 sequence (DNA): TGTGCCAGCAGCTTTCGGTCGGTCCAAGAGACCCAGTACTTC.

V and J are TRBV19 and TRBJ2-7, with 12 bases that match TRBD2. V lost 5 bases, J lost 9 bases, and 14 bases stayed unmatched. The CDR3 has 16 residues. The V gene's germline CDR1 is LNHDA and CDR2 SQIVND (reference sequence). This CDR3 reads CASSPGGRLAGVGQYF. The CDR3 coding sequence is TGTGCCAGTAGTCCGGGGGGAAGACTAGCGGGAGTCGGGCAGTACTTC.

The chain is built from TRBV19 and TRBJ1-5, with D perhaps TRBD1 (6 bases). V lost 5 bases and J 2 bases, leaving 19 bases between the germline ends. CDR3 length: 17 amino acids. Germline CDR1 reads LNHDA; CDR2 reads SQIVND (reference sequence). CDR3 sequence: CASSPFFGGAGNQPQHF. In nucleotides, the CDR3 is TGTGCCAGTAGTCCCTTTTTTGGGGGCGCGGGCAATCAGCCCCAGCATTTT.

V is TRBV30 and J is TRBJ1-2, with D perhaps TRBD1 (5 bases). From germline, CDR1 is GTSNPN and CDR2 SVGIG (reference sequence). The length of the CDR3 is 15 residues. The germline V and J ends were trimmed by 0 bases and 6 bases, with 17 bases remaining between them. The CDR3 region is CAWSVLGGLSDGYTF. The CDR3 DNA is TGTGCCTGGAGTGTACTTGGGGGACTTTCAGATGGCTACACCTTC.

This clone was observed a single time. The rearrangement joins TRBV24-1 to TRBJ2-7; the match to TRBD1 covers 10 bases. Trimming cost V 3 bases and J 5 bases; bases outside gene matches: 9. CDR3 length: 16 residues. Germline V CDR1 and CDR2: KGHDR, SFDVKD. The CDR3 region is CATSDRSTGGRHEQYF. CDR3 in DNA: TGTGCCACCAGTGATAGATCGACAGGGGGCCGCCACGAGCAGTACTTC.

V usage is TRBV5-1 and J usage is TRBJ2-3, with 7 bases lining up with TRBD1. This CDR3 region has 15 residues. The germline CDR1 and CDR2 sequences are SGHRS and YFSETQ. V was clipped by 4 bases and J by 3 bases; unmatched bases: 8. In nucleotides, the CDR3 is TGCGCCAGCAGCCGTCGGGACAGAATTACAGATACGCAGTATTTT. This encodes CASSRRDRITDTQYF.

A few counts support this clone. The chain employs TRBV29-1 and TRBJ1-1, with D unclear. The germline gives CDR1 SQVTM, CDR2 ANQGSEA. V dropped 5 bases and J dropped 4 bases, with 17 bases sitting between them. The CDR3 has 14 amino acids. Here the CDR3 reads CSVTVDGGSTEAFF. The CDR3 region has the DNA TGCAGCGTTACCGTCGACGGAGGAAGCACTGAAGCTTTCTTT.

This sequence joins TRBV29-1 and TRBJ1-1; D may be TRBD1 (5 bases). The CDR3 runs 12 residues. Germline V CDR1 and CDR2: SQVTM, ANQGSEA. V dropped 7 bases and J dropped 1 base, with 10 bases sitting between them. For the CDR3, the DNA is TGCAGCGCGCCCGGACAGAACACTGAAGCTTTCTTT. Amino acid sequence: CSAPGQNTEAFF.

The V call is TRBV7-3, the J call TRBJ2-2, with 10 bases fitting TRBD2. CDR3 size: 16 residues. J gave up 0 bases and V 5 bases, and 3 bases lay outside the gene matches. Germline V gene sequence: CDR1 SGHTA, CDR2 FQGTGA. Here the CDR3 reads CASSVAGGTNTGELFF. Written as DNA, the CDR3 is TGTGCCAGCAGCGTAGCGGGGGGCACGAACACCGGGGAGCTGTTTTTT.

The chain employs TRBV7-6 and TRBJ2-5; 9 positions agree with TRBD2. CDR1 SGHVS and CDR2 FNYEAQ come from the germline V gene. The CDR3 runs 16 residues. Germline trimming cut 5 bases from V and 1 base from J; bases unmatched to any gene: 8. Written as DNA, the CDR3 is TGTGCCAGCAGCCCAAACTTAGCGGGAGCCCAAGAGACCCAGTACTTC. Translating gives CASSPNLAGAQETQYF. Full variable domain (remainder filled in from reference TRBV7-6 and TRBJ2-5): GAGVSQSPRYKVTKRGQDVALRCDPISGHVSLYWYRQALGQGPEFLTYFNYEAQQDKSGLPNDRFSAERPEGSISTLTIQRTEQRDSAMYRCASSPNLAGAQETQYFGPGTRLLVL.

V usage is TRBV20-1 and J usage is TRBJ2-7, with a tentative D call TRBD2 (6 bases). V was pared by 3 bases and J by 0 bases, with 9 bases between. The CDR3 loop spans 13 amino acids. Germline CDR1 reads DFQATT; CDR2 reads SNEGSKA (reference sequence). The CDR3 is CSASRDFSYEQYF. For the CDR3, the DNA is TGCAGTGCTAGTCGGGACTTCTCCTACGAGCAGTACTTC.

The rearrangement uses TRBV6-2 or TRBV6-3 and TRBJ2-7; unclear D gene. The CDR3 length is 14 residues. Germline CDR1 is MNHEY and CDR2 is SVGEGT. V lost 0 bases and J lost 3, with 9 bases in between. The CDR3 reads CASSYSRRFYEQYF. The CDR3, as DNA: TGTGCCAGCAGTTACTCCCGGCGGTTCTACGAGCAGTACTTC.

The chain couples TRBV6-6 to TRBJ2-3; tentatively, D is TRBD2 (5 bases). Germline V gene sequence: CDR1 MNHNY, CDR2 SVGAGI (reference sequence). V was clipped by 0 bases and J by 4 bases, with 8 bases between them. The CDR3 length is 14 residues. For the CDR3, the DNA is TGTGCCAGCAGTTACTCCGGAGGCTCAGATACGCAGTATTTT. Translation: CASSYSGGSDTQYF.

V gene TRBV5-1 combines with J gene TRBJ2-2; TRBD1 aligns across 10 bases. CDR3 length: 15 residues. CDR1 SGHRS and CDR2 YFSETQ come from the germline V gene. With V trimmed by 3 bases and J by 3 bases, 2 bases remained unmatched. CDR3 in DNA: TGCGCCAGCAGCTGGGGGACAGGGGACACCGGGGAGCTGTTTTTT. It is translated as CASSWGTGDTGELFF.

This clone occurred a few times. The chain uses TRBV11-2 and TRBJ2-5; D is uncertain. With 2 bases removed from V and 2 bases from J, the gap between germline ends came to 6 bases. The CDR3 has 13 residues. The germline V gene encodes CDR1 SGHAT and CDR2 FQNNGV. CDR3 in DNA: TGTGCCAGCAGCTTATGGCGGCAAGAGACCCAGTACTTC. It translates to CASSLWRQETQYF.